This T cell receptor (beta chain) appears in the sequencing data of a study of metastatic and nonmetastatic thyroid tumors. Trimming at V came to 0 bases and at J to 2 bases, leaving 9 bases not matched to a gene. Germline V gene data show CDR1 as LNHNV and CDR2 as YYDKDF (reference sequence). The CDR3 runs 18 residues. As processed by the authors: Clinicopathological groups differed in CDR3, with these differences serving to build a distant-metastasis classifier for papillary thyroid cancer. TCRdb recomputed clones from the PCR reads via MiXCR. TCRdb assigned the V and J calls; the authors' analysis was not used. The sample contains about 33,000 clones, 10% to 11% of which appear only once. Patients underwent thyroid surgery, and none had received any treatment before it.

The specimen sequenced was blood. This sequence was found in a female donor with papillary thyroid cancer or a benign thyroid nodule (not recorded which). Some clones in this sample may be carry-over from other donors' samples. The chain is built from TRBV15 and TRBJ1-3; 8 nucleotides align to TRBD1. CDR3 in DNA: TGTGCCACCAGCAGAGATCGATACGACAGGGGAACTGGAAACACCATATATTTT. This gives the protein CATSRDRYDRGTGNTIYF.